The clone carrying this T cell receptor (beta chain) was seen more than once but under ten times. Its target is unknown. V lost 5 bases and J 0 bases, leaving 7 bases between the germline ends. Germline CDR1 and CDR2: SGHTA and FQGNSA. The CDR3 length is 13 residues. The second PCR ran roughly 7 to 12 cycles with a sample-barcoded 5' primer and J-beta primers. Each CDR3 protein gets one entry after TCRdb re-called the 5' RACE reads with MiXCR. The sample carries about 940,000 distinct CDR3 sequences, roughly 43% recorded once. The source of the sample is a study of blood T cells in healthy people across ages. Study-wide results and limits: Strong correlation was found linking TCR beta diversity to naive T cell percentage. When one million T cells were used, diversity estimates were thought to be underestimates.

Sequencing used blood. V and J are TRBV7-2 and TRBJ1-1; no reliable D call. This clonotype was obtained from a man aged 30-40 years in good health. As DNA, the CDR3 is TGTGCCAGCAGCATCCAATTGAACACTGAAGCTTTCTTT. It is translated as CASSIQLNTEAFF.